The clone carrying this T cell receptor beta chain was counted once. The record originates from a study of blood T cell repertoires in COVID-19. Looked up from germline, CDR1 is LGHDT and CDR2 is YNNKEL (reference sequence). The CDR3 totals 15 residues. V lost 1 base and J lost 2, with 10 bases in between. TCRdb's copy holds only in-frame clones and misses some; the assay was immunoSEQ multiplex PCR. Among 200,000 to 250,000 clones listed, approximately 86% were seen once. Sequenced input: peripheral blood. This clonotype was sampled from a woman at least 80 years old with acute or convalescent COVID-19. The chain is built from TRBV3-1 (or the pseudogene TRBV3-2) and TRBJ2-3; perhaps TRBD1 as D (6 bases). CDR3 residues: CASSQGGRPTDTQYF. CDR3 bases: TGTGCCAGCAGCCAAGGGGGGCGTCCCACAGATACGCAGTATTTT.